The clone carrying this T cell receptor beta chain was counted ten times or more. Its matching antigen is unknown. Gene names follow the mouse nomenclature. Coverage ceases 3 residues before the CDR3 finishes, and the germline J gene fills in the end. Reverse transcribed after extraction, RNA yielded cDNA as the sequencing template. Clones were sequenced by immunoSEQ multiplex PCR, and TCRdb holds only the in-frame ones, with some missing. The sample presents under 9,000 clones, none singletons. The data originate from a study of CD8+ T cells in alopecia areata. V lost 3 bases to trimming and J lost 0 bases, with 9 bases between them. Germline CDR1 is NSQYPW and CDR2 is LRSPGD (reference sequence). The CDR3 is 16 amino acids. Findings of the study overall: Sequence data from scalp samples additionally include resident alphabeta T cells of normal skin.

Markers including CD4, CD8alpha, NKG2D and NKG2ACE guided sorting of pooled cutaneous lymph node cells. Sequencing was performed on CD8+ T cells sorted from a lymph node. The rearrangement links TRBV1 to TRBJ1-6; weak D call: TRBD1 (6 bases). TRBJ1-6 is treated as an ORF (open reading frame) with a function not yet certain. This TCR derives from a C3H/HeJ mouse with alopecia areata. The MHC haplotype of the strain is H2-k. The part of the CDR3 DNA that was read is TGCACCTGCAGTGCCCCGGGACATTCCTATAATTCGCCC. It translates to CTCSAPGHSYNSP. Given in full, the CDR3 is CTCSAPGHSYNSPLYF.